This T cell receptor beta chain was observed in a study of T cell responses to AZD1222 COVID-19 vaccine. There are 20 residues in the CDR3. V shed 0 bases and J shed 3 bases, with 24 bases lying between them. Germline CDR1 and CDR2: LNHNV and YYDKDF (reference sequence). The data were produced by immunoSEQ multiplex PCR, yet TCRdb's version contains in-frame clones alone and is incomplete. The table shows around 150,000 clones, with 85% to 95% occurring only once. The receptor was derived from an adult in good health. The sequencing here drew on peripheral blood, taken on day 0 of AZD1222 vaccination. The chain is built from TRBV15 and TRBJ1-3, with D uncertain. CDR3 sequence: CATSRDRAGNQWAFGNTIYF. CDR3 DNA sequence: TGTGCCACCAGCAGAGATCGTGCCGGGAATCAGTGGGCTTTTGGAAACACCATATATTTT.